One and the same sample provided the 19 T cell receptor beta chains below, sequenced in a study of blood T cell repertoires in COVID-19. Repertoires were generated with immunoSEQ multiplex PCR, while TCRdb's copy carries only in-frame clones and drops some. The sample contains 130,000 or so clones, 85% to 90% of which appear only once. The material sequenced was peripheral blood. The receptors were sampled from a man between 65 and 85 years old with active or convalescent COVID-19.

The chain is built from TRBV5-6 and TRBJ2-3; tentatively, D is TRBD2 (6 bases). V was trimmed by 10 bases and J by 4 bases, leaving 16 bases between them. Germline CDR1 reads SGHDT; CDR2 reads YYEEEE. This CDR3 is built from 13 residues. The CDR3 region is CAGQGGISDTQYF. In DNA, the CDR3 is TGTGCCGGGCAGGGCGGGATTTCAGATACGCAGTATTTT.

The chain recombines TRBV5-8 with TRBJ1-5, with a possible D match to TRBD1 (5 bases). CDR3 size: 13 residues. Trimming cost V 4 bases and J 3 bases, with 8 bases left between them. The germline V gene encodes CDR1 SGHTS and CDR2 YDEGEE. CDR3 region: CASSPRVNQPQHF. As DNA, the CDR3 is TGTGCCAGCAGCCCCAGGGTCAATCAGCCCCAGCATTTT.

The genes are TRBV5-6 and TRBJ2-1; D is uncertain. The V gene's germline CDR1 is SGHDT and CDR2 YYEEEE. With 2 bases removed from V and 4 bases from J, the gap between germline ends came to 13 bases. The length of the CDR3 is 15 residues. The CDR3 nucleotides read TGTGCCAGCAGCTTCTTTATACTCTCTTACAATGAGCAGTTCTTC. Encoded protein: CASSFFILSYNEQFF.

The chain recombines TRBV6-6 with TRBJ2-7, with D perhaps TRBD1 (7 bases). Trimming shortened V by 5 bases and J by 3 bases, and 14 bases separated the two germline ends. The CDR3 runs 14 residues. CDR1 is MNHNY and CDR2 is SVGAGI in the germline V gene (reference sequence). CDR3 sequence reads: CASSPQGGFYEQYF. CDR3 coding DNA: TGTGCCAGCAGTCCTCAGGGGGGATTCTACGAGCAGTACTTC.

This chain links TRBV10-3 with TRBJ2-5; 8 positions agree with TRBD1. Germline loops: CDR1 ENHRY, CDR2 SYGVKD. The CDR3 length is 15 residues. V trimming: 0 bases; J trimming: 4 bases; junction bases outside the gene matches: 4. CDR3 nucleotides: TGTGCCATCAGTGAGTCGACAGGGGCGGGAGAGACCCAGTACTTC. It yields the protein CAISESTGAGETQYF.

In this sample, this clone turned up a few times. The V and J genes are TRBV10-3 and TRBJ1-3; D not certain. This CDR3 has 14 amino acids. Germline values: CDR1 ENHRY, CDR2 SYGVKD. The ends were cut back, 4 bases at V and 1 base at J, with 8 bases in the middle. CDR3 in amino acids: CAISALGSGNTIYF. CDR3 nucleotides: TGTGCCATCAGTGCCCTCGGTTCTGGAAACACCATATATTTT.

This chain links TRBV11-2 with TRBJ2-1, with 7 bases matching TRBD2. Germline V gene sequence: CDR1 SGHAT, CDR2 FQNNGV. V dropped 5 bases and J dropped 2; count of bases not matched to a gene: 6. This CDR3 spans 15 amino acids. The CDR3 loop is CASSPLTSPYNEQFF. The CDR3 DNA reads as TGTGCCAGCAGCCCGCTGACTAGCCCCTACAATGAGCAGTTCTTC.

The chain employs TRBV3-1 (or the pseudogene TRBV3-2) and TRBJ1-1, with a possible D match to TRBD1 (6 bases). This CDR3 region has 14 residues. V was trimmed by 7 bases and J by 1 base, leaving 13 bases between them. Germline V gene data show CDR1 as LGHDT and CDR2 as YNNKEL (reference sequence). DNA of the CDR3: TGTGCCAGCACAAGGGGGACGGGGAACACTGAAGCTTTCTTT. Amino acids: CASTRGTGNTEAFF.

This clone occurred once. The CDR3 nucleotides read TGCAGCGTACGACAGGGGTGGTCCATCGGCAATGAGCAGTTCTTC. Its translation is CSVRQGWSIGNEQFF. This chain uses TRBV29-1 with TRBJ2-1; 8 bases are a match to TRBD1. CDR3 size: 15 residues. The germline CDR1 and CDR2 sequences are SQVTM and ANQGSEA. Germline trimming cut 6 bases from V and 6 bases from J; bases unmatched to any gene: 13.

The V call is TRBV6-1, the J call TRBJ2-6, with D perhaps TRBD2 (6 bases). This CDR3 spans 14 amino acids. Germline V gene lookup returns CDR1 MNHNS and CDR2 SASEGT. V lost 5 bases to trimming and J lost 7 bases, with 12 bases between them. The CDR3 DNA reads as TGTGCCAGCAGTCCCTGGGGGGATGCCAACGTCCTGACTTTC. Translation gives CASSPWGDANVLTF.

V gene TRBV2 combines with J gene TRBJ2-6, with 8 nucleotides matching TRBD1. Germline CDR1 is SNHLY and CDR2 is FYNNEI. J gave up 0 bases and V 7 bases, and 11 bases lay outside the gene matches. The CDR3 extends over 18 amino acids. The CDR3 sequence is CASTNEGQVISGANVLTF. The CDR3 nucleotides read TGTGCCAGCACTAATGAGGGACAGGTCATCTCTGGGGCCAACGTCCTGACTTTC.

Remarks on this clone: Germline and junction disagree at one end, which may indicate a read error. This chain links TRBV2 with TRBJ1-5; TRBD1 is a possible D gene (6 bases). Germline CDR1 reads SNHLY; CDR2 reads FYNNEI. This CDR3 comprises 15 residues. The CDR3 protein is CASREGDKSNQPQHF. DNA of the CDR3: TGTGCCAGCAGGGAAGGGGACAAGAGCAATCAGCCCCAGCATTTT.

The chain combines TRBV3-1 (or the pseudogene TRBV3-2) with TRBJ2-7; D is uncertain. Trimming took 0 bases from V and 8 from J, leaving 20 bases between them. This CDR3 spans 16 amino acids. The germline V gene has CDR1 LGHDT and CDR2 YNNKEL (reference sequence). CDR3 region: CASSQDSARAGFKQYF. The CDR3 nucleotides are TGTGCCAGCAGCCAAGATTCTGCCAGAGCCGGGTTTAAGCAGTACTTC.

The CDR3 loop reads CASSRQGVTLQPQHF. CDR3 DNA: TGTGCCAGCAGCAGACAGGGTGTAACTCTTCAGCCCCAGCATTTT. The rearrangement joins TRBV28 to TRBJ1-5; TRBD1 agrees at 7 bases. V lost 6 bases, J lost 6 bases, and 11 bases stayed unmatched. Germline CDR1 reads MDHEN; CDR2 reads SYDVKM. The CDR3 has 15 residues.

This clone was detected only a few times. The chain has TRBV24-1 and TRBJ1-5; no clear D. The ends were cut back, 4 bases at V and 3 bases at J, with 6 bases in the middle. CDR3 size: 13 residues. Germline V CDR1 and CDR2: KGHDR, SFDVKD. Here the CDR3 reads CATSETFNQPQHF. CDR3 nucleotides: TGTGCCACCAGTGAAACATTCAATCAGCCCCAGCATTTT.

V gene TRBV5-1 combines with J gene TRBJ1-2, with TRBD1 matching over 8 bases. This CDR3 comprises 14 residues. Germline CDR1 SGHRS, CDR2 YFSETQ. Trimming removed 0 bases from V and 6 bases from J; junction bases left unmatched: 4. CDR3 sequence: CASSLGQGIDGYTF. The CDR3, as DNA: TGCGCCAGCAGCTTGGGACAGGGGATCGATGGCTACACCTTC. The full variable domain, rest sourced from reference TRBV5-1 and TRBJ1-2, is KAGVTQTPRYLIKTRGQQVTLSCSPISGHRSVSWYQQTPGQGLQFLFEYFSETQRNKGNFPGRFSGRQFSNSRSEMNVSTLELGDSALYLCASSLGQGIDGYTFGSGTRLTVV.

The V and J genes are TRBV10-3 and TRBJ2-7; the D gene is possibly TRBD2 (5 bases). V lost 10 bases, J lost 2 bases, and 15 bases lay in between. The CDR3 sequence is 13 residues long. The germline gives CDR1 ENHRY, CDR2 SYGVKD. The CDR3 sequence is CATALRGTYEQYF. CDR3 in DNA: TGTGCCACGGCCCTCCGGGGAACCTACGAGCAGTACTTC.

This sequence joins TRBV7-2 and TRBJ1-2, with a tentative D call TRBD1 (5 bases). This CDR3 has 14 residues. V lost 5 bases to trimming and J lost 7 bases, with 17 bases between them. Germline V gene data show CDR1 as SGHTA and CDR2 as FQGNSA. CDR3 nucleotides: TGTGCCAGCAGCCCCTTCGGGACTTATTTTGGCTACACCTTC. Protein: CASSPFGTYFGYTF.

This clone was found a few times. This chain's CDR3 is CASSQDSAAYNEQFF. The CDR3 bases are TGTGCCAGCAGCCAAGATAGTGCCGCCTACAATGAGCAGTTCTTC. The chain has TRBV3-1 (or the pseudogene TRBV3-2) and TRBJ2-1; D uncertain. This CDR3 is built from 15 residues. V was clipped by 0 bases and J by 2 bases, with 8 bases between them. The germline gives CDR1 LGHDT, CDR2 YNNKEL (reference sequence).